The 25 T cell receptor beta chains below were found in one sample sequenced in a study of identical twins. TCRdb called the 5' RACE reads again in MiXCR, with one record for every CDR3 protein. Of hundreds of thousands of distinct CDR3 sequences listed, 9% to 15% are singletons. These data were likewise used in another study, on yellow fever vaccine responses in identical twins.

Material: PBMCs. All receptors derive from a woman aged 18 to 35 in good health.

The chain has TRBV4-1 and TRBJ1-3; TRBD1 agrees at 9 bases. Germline CDR1 MGHRA, CDR2 YSYEKL. This CDR3 is built from 15 residues. The trim removed 3 bases at V and 4 bases at J, leaving 4 bases unmatched. The chain's CDR3 is CASSQGQGGGNTIYF. Written as DNA, the CDR3 is TGCGCCAGCAGCCAGGGACAGGGAGGCGGAAACACCATATATTTT.

This clonotype was recorded at least ten times. The gene calls are TRBV12-3 or TRBV12-4 and TRBJ2-1, with D possibly called TRBD1 or TRBD2 (5 bases each). The CDR3 length is 15 residues. The V and J ends lost 3 bases and 6 bases respectively, with 15 bases between them. The chain's CDR3 is CASSFGGPALNEQFF. In nucleotides, the CDR3 is TGTGCCAGCAGTTTTGGGGGACCAGCCCTCAATGAGCAGTTCTTC.

This sequence joins TRBV3-1 and TRBJ2-1; TRBD1 matches 10 bases. The V and J ends lost 0 bases and 8 bases, in that order; junction bases with no gene match: 16. In germline, CDR1 is LGHDT, CDR2 YNNKEL (reference sequence). The CDR3 is 19 residues long. The CDR3 DNA sequence: TGTGCCAGCAGCCAAGAAGGGACAGGGGACTACCCCGCGAGGTATGAGCAGTTCTTC. This encodes CASSQEGTGDYPARYEQFF.

This clonotype was picked up a small number of times. The chain recombines TRBV29-1 with TRBJ1-1; D perhaps matches TRBD1 (5 bases). V dropped 0 bases and J dropped 6 bases, with 11 bases sitting between them. The CDR3 consists of 13 residues. Germline V gene sequence: CDR1 SQVTM, CDR2 ANQGSEA. The CDR3 DNA reads as TGCAGCGTTGAAGAAAACCGGGGGGCTGAAGCTTTCTTT. This encodes CSVEENRGAEAFF.

This clonotype occurred many times. V usage is TRBV6-5 and J usage is TRBJ1-3; D is unresolved. CDR3 size: 14 residues. V was cut by 2 bases and J by 0 bases, with 5 bases left in between. From germline, CDR1 is MNHEY and CDR2 SVGAGI. Here the CDR3 reads CASSYVDSGNTIYF. In DNA form, the CDR3 reads TGTGCCAGCAGTTACGTGGACTCTGGAAACACCATATATTTT.

This clonotype was seen a single time. The chain recombines TRBV18 with TRBJ2-7, with unresolved D. The CDR3 is made up of 16 amino acids. In germline, CDR1 is KGHSH, CDR2 LQKENI. V lost 1 base and J lost 3, with 16 bases in between. DNA for the CDR3: TGTGCCAGCTCACCACAGTACGGGCCAGCTAACTACGAGCAGTACTTC. It is translated as CASSPQYGPANYEQYF.

This clonotype was observed a handful of times. The J gene is TRBJ2-7, the V gene TRBV7-8; 8 bases fit TRBD1. Trimming removed 8 bases from V and 12 bases from J; junction bases left unmatched: 15. Germline CDR1 and CDR2: SGHVS and FQNEAQ. The CDR3 loop spans 13 amino acids. The CDR3 DNA reads TGTGCCAGCGCTGAGAACCGGGACAGGAAATCGTACGTC. It specifies CASAENRDRKSYV.

This clonotype was recorded a few times. V usage is TRBV28 and J usage is TRBJ1-2; D gene unclear. V lost 7 bases and J lost 8, with 14 bases in between. The CDR3 consists of 12 residues. The germline V gene has CDR1 MDHEN and CDR2 SYDVKM. The CDR3 loop is CASTSAGYGYTF. The CDR3 DNA is TGTGCCAGCACCAGTGCGGGGTACGGCTACACCTTC.

This clonotype came up a few times. The CDR3 here is CASSLGPTKNIQYF. The DNA of the CDR3 is TGTGCCAGCTCACTTGGTCCAACCAAAAACATTCAGTACTTC. This chain connects TRBV18 to TRBJ2-4; D not certain. V was shortened by 4 bases and J by 2 bases, with 9 bases between the two germline ends. Germline V lookup: CDR1 KGHSH, CDR2 LQKENI. The CDR3 covers 14 residues.

This sequence joins TRBV7-9 and TRBJ1-3; 9 bases are a match to TRBD1. The germline V gene encodes CDR1 SEHNR and CDR2 FQNEAQ (reference sequence). The length of the CDR3 is 17 residues. The J segment lost 2 bases and the V segment lost 5 bases, leaving 10 bases of the junction unmatched. CDR3 coding DNA: TGTGCCAGCAGCGGATGGGACAGGGAAAACACTGGAAACACCATATATTTT. Translation: CASSGWDRENTGNTIYF.

V and J are TRBV6-1 and TRBJ1-4; D is unclear. Trimming shortened V by 5 bases and J by 8 bases, and 9 bases separated the two germline ends. The CDR3 loop spans 12 amino acids. Germline CDR1 is MNHNS and CDR2 is SASEGT. CDR3 in DNA: TGTGCCAGCAGTTCGACGGACGAAAAACTGTTTTTT. Translation gives CASSSTDEKLFF.

This clonotype was counted at least ten times. The chain has TRBV4-2 and TRBJ2-5, with 8 bases that match TRBD1. The germline gives CDR1 LGHNA, CDR2 YNFKEQ. The V segment lost 1 base and the J segment 2 bases; nucleotides outside the gene matches: 3. The CDR3 has 15 residues. CDR3 sequence reads: CASSQATGEQETQYF. The DNA for the CDR3 is TGTGCCAGCAGCCAAGCGACAGGGGAACAAGAGACCCAGTACTTC.

This clonotype was observed many times. The chain uses TRBV20-1 and TRBJ1-5; unclear D gene. Deletions cut 6 bases from V and 6 bases from J, with 12 bases between. In germline, CDR1 is DFQATT, CDR2 SNEGSKA (reference sequence). The CDR3 loop spans 12 amino acids. Here the CDR3 reads CSAPGPSQPQHF. CDR3 nucleotides: TGCAGTGCCCCGGGCCCGAGTCAGCCCCAGCATTTT.

This clonotype was seen only a few times. The V call is TRBV7-6, the J call TRBJ2-5, with a tentative D call TRBD2 (5 bases). There are 15 residues in the CDR3. Germline CDR1 is SGHVS and CDR2 is FNYEAQ. V was cut by 5 bases and J by 1 base, with 14 bases left in between. CDR3 in amino acids: CASSRGWASQETQYF. The DNA of the CDR3 is TGTGCCAGCAGCCGCGGGTGGGCGAGCCAAGAGACCCAGTACTTC. The whole variable domain, remainder taken from reference TRBV7-6 and TRBJ2-5, is GAGVSQSPRYKVTKRGQDVALRCDPISGHVSLYWYRQALGQGPEFLTYFNYEAQQDKSGLPNDRFSAERPEGSISTLTIQRTEQRDSAMYRCASSRGWASQETQYFGPGTRLLVL.

A few counts support this clonotype. This sequence joins TRBV7-8 and TRBJ2-2, with TRBD1 identical over 7 bases. The CDR3 runs 16 residues. The J segment lost 4 bases and the V segment lost 2 bases, leaving 7 bases of the junction unmatched. CDR1 and CDR2 (germline): SGHVS, FQNEAQ. The CDR3 region has the DNA TGTGCCAGCAGCTTACGACAGGGATATGGCACCGGGGAGCTGTTTTTT. It specifies CASSLRQGYGTGELFF.

This clonotype was found a few times. This chain connects TRBV4-1 to TRBJ1-3; D gene unclear. V shed 4 bases and J shed 4 bases, with 14 bases lying between them. Germline V gene data show CDR1 as MGHRA and CDR2 as YSYEKL. CDR3 size: 15 residues. The CDR3 region is CASSPRAATGNTIYF. CDR3 nucleotides: TGCGCCAGCAGCCCCCGGGCGGCGACAGGAAACACCATATATTTT.

The chain employs TRBV20-1 and TRBJ2-7, with D possibly being TRBD2 (5 bases). V lost 6 bases and J lost 0, with 12 bases in between. CDR1 is DFQATT and CDR2 is SNEGSKA in the germline V gene (reference sequence). The CDR3 is 13 amino acids. The CDR3 bases are TGCAGTGCCGCGGGCAGGAGCTCCTACGAGCAGTACTTC. Its translation is CSAAGRSSYEQYF.

This clonotype was seen only a few times. The V call is TRBV6-1, the J call TRBJ2-2; 7 bases line up with TRBD2. The CDR3 runs to 16 residues. Germline loops: CDR1 MNHNS, CDR2 SASEGT. The V gene end was trimmed by 6 bases and the J gene end by 7 bases; junction bases not matched to a gene: 14. This CDR3 is CASRRRGAGVHGELFF. The CDR3 DNA sequence: TGTGCCAGCAGACGCCGTGGGGCGGGGGTTCACGGGGAGCTGTTTTTT.

This clonotype has more than one count but fewer than ten. V gene TRBV5-6 combines with J gene TRBJ1-1; possibly TRBD1 for D (5 bases). Germline CDR1 SGHDT, CDR2 YYEEEE. V shed 3 bases and J shed 1 base, with 16 bases lying between them. The CDR3 extends over 16 amino acids. CDR3 DNA: TGTGCCAGCAGCTGGGGCCAGGGATCGCCGAACACTGAAGCTTTCTTT. Protein: CASSWGQGSPNTEAFF.

This clonotype has only a few counts. The chain has TRBV12-3 or TRBV12-4 and TRBJ2-3, with TRBD2 matching over 10 bases. CDR3 length equals 15 residues. V gave up 3 bases and J gave up 3 bases; unmatched junction bases: 3. CDR3 amino acids: CASSFGGLATDTQYF. CDR3 nucleotide sequence: TGTGCCAGCAGTTTTGGGGGACTAGCGACAGATACGCAGTATTTT.

This clonotype was seen many times. This sequence joins TRBV12-3 or TRBV12-4 and TRBJ2-2, with TRBD1 matching over 9 bases. J was trimmed by 5 bases and V by 6 bases; bases with no gene match: 10. The CDR3 spans 16 residues. The CDR3 spells CASSTTGGARTGELFF. The DNA of the CDR3 is TGTGCCAGCAGCACAACAGGGGGCGCGCGGACCGGGGAGCTGTTTTTT.

The gene calls are TRBV11-2 and TRBJ2-2; no clear D gene. This CDR3 comprises 16 residues. CDR1 is SGHAT, CDR2 FQNNGV, per germline. The V gene lost 3 bases and the J gene lost 0 bases, with 11 bases spanning the gap. The CDR3 coding sequence is TGTGCCAGCAGCTTCACTGAGGTCGCGAACACCGGGGAGCTGTTTTTT. It codes for CASSFTEVANTGELFF.

The V call is TRBV7-9, the J call TRBJ2-7; D remains unclear. Trimming removed 1 base at V and 2 bases at J, with 3 bases between. CDR1 and CDR2 from the germline V gene are SEHNR and FQNEAQ (reference sequence). CDR3 size: 12 residues. CDR3 loop: CASSLETYEQYV. The CDR3 DNA reads as TGTGCCAGCAGCTTAGAGACCTACGAGCAGTACGTC.

V gene TRBV7-9 combines with J gene TRBJ2-3; 7 positions agree with TRBD2. The CDR3 is made up of 15 amino acids. V shed 5 bases and J 1 base; nucleotides not matched to a gene: 6. Germline loops: CDR1 SEHNR, CDR2 FQNEAQ (reference sequence). Written as DNA, the CDR3 is TGTGCCAGCAGCACCGGGGGGACGGGCACAGATACGCAGTATTTT. As protein: CASSTGGTGTDTQYF.

This clonotype was counted between two and nine times. This rearrangement joins TRBV3-1 to TRBJ2-2, with a possible D match to TRBD1 (6 bases). The CDR3 runs to 16 residues. CDR1 and CDR2 (germline): LGHDT, YNNKEL (reference sequence). Trimming shortened V by 0 bases and J by 6 bases, and 14 bases separated the two germline ends. The CDR3: CASSQDLATGSGELFF. CDR3 coding DNA: TGTGCCAGCAGCCAAGATCTCGCGACAGGATCCGGGGAGCTGTTTTTT.